These 21 T cell receptor beta chains were all obtained from the same sample, sequenced in a study of T cell repertoires in cytomegalovirus infection. The antigens of these receptors remain unknown. TCRdb reanalysed the reads using MiXCR and keeps one entry per CDR3 protein. Of approximately 910,000 distinct CDR3 sequences in the sample, approximately 31% are singletons; the top ten hold around an eighth. This sample comprised cultured CD8+ T cells from PBMCs, obtained from culture after CMV antigen stimulation. These receptors originate from a human donor in good health (CMV status not recorded). Some clones in this sample may be carry-over from other donors' samples.

The genes are TRBV14 and TRBJ1-2; unclear D gene. Trimming shortened V by 3 bases and J by 4 bases, and 12 bases separated the two germline ends. This CDR3 has 14 amino acids. The germline gives CDR1 SGHDN, CDR2 FVKESK. CDR3 region: CASSHGWDPYGYTF. The CDR3 bases are TGTGCCAGCAGCCATGGATGGGATCCCTATGGCTACACCTTC.

This clonotype was observed a few times. The chain uses TRBV7-9 and TRBJ2-3; a possible D gene is TRBD2 (5 bases). CDR1 is SEHNR and CDR2 is FQNEAQ in the germline V gene (reference sequence). The V gene lost 4 bases and the J gene lost 7 bases, with 21 bases spanning the gap. The CDR3 covers 16 residues. In nucleotides, the CDR3 is TGTGCCAGCAGCTCAGCCGGGATACCTAGAGAAAATACGCAGTATTTT. This translates into CASSSAGIPRENTQYF.

This clonotype was counted only a few times. V and J are TRBV2 and TRBJ2-5; TRBD2 matches 8 bases. V was clipped by 7 bases and J by 5 bases; unmatched bases: 6. This CDR3 spans 13 amino acids. In germline, CDR1 is SNHLY, CDR2 FYNNEI. CDR3 loop: CASKALAAETQYF. DNA for the CDR3: TGTGCCAGCAAGGCACTAGCGGCGGAGACCCAGTACTTC.

The rearrangement uses TRBV6-1 and TRBJ1-5; D is unclear. V lost 5 bases and J lost 1, with 18 bases in between. Per germline, CDR1 MNHNS and CDR2 SASEGT. This CDR3 contains 17 residues. The CDR3 DNA reads TGTGCCAGCAGTCTACATGGCGGGGATTTGAGCAATCAGCCCCAGCATTTT. It translates to CASSLHGGDLSNQPQHF.

The V call is TRBV10-3, the J call TRBJ2-7; D is ambiguous. Trimming pared 11 bases from V and 5 bases from J, leaving 19 bases between. CDR1 and CDR2 (germline): ENHRY, SYGVKD. The CDR3 contains 13 residues. Here the CDR3 reads CAFRQENRDEQYF. The CDR3 DNA is TGTGCCTTCCGTCAGGAGAATAGGGACGAGCAGTACTTC.

This chain connects TRBV4-1 to TRBJ2-2; 10 bases are a match to TRBD2. Germline V gene lookup returns CDR1 MGHRA and CDR2 YSYEKL. The V and J ends lost 3 bases and 5 bases, in that order; junction bases with no gene match: 3. This CDR3 contains 15 residues. The CDR3 coding sequence is TGCGCCAGCAGCCAGACTAGCGGGTTTACCGGGGAGCTGTTTTTT. Protein product: CASSQTSGFTGELFF.

There are a few counts of this clonotype. The chain recombines TRBV6-1 with TRBJ2-1; 11 bases agree with TRBD2. CDR1 and CDR2 from the germline V gene are MNHNS and SASEGT. Unmatched junction bases numbered 6, after V lost 10 bases and J lost 4 bases. This CDR3 has 14 amino acids. The CDR3 DNA follows: TGTGCCAACAAACTAGCGGGGGTTTACAATGAGCAGTTCTTC. As protein: CANKLAGVYNEQFF.

Concerning this clonotype: A much larger clone is a single base away; this may be a read error. The chain employs TRBV19 and TRBJ1-1, with D unclear. V was pared by 2 bases and J by 7 bases, with 8 bases between. The germline CDR1 and CDR2 sequences are LNHDA and SQIVND (reference sequence). The CDR3 loop spans 12 amino acids. This CDR3 reads CASSIFLSEAFF. The DNA for the CDR3 is TGTGCCAGTAGTATATTCCTTAGTGAAGCTTTCTTT.

This chain uses TRBV24-1 with TRBJ1-5; D is unresolved. Germline loops: CDR1 KGHDR, CDR2 SFDVKD. The CDR3 runs 13 residues. V dropped 0 bases and J dropped 5 bases, with 4 bases sitting between them. This CDR3 reads CATSDLFDQPQHF. The CDR3 DNA is TGTGCCACCAGTGATTTGTTTGATCAGCCCCAGCATTTT.

In DNA, the CDR3 is TGTGCCAGCAGCTTAGATGCAGGGCTTAGCTCCTACGAGCAGTACGTC. This codes for CASSLDAGLSSYEQYV. This chain joins TRBV7-6 and TRBJ2-7; D may be TRBD1 (5 bases). CDR1 is SGHVS and CDR2 is FNYEAQ in the germline V gene. Deletions cut 1 base from V and 0 bases from J, with 13 bases between. This CDR3 is built from 16 residues.

Remarks on this clonotype: The junction shows a germline mismatch at one end, possibly a read error. The genes are TRBV12-3 or TRBV12-4 and TRBJ1-1, with D hard to call. CDR3 size: 13 residues. The CDR3 region is CASSLSTGTEALF. The DNA of the CDR3 is TGTGCCAGCAGTTTGTCCACGGGCACTGAAGCTTTGTTT.

This chain uses TRBV5-1 with TRBJ2-2; TRBD2 is a possible D gene (6 bases). From germline, CDR1 is SGHRS and CDR2 YFSETQ. V dropped 6 bases and J dropped 4 bases, with 16 bases sitting between them. The CDR3 sequence is 15 residues long. The CDR3: CASMWRDSGTGELFF. Written as DNA, the CDR3 is TGCGCCAGCATGTGGAGGGATTCGGGCACCGGGGAGCTGTTTTTT.

The CDR3 DNA reads as TGTGCCAGCACTAGGGAGCCCAATCAGCCCCAGCATTTT. Encoded protein: CASTREPNQPQHF. The rearrangement links TRBV6-5 to TRBJ1-5; no firm D call. Germline values: CDR1 MNHEY, CDR2 SVGAGI. The CDR3 is 13 residues long. V was trimmed by 7 bases and J by 3 bases, leaving 10 bases between them.

The CDR3 loop is CASSQVAGTGELFF. CDR3 nucleotide sequence: TGCGCCAGCAGCCAAGTAGCGGGGACCGGGGAGCTGTTTTTT. The chain has TRBV4-1 and TRBJ2-2, with 8 bases lining up with TRBD2. Germline CDR1 is MGHRA and CDR2 is YSYEKL. V trimming: 1 base; J trimming: 5 bases; junction bases outside the gene matches: 0. The CDR3 runs 14 residues.

The gene calls are TRBV4-2 and TRBJ1-4; D ambiguous. The germline CDR1 and CDR2 sequences are LGHNA and YNFKEQ. Trimming pared 5 bases from V and 0 bases from J, leaving 13 bases between. This CDR3 spans 16 amino acids. CDR3 protein: CASSSDLDATNEKLFF. The CDR3 DNA reads TGTGCCAGCAGCAGCGACCTTGATGCAACTAATGAAAAACTGTTTTTT.

The chain has TRBV5-6 and TRBJ2-3, with 10 bases lining up with TRBD2. Losses at the gene ends were 4 bases for V and 1 base for J; bases not matched to a gene: 3. The CDR3 runs to 15 residues. CDR1 and CDR2 (germline): SGHDT, YYEEEE. DNA for the CDR3: TGTGCCAGCAGCGCAGCGGGGGGGCGCACAGATACGCAGTATTTT. It yields the protein CASSAAGGRTDTQYF.

The V call is TRBV5-6, the J call TRBJ2-7; 9 nucleotides line up with TRBD1. Unmatched junction bases numbered 6, after V lost 3 bases and J lost 2 bases. CDR3 size: 15 residues. Germline CDR1 reads SGHDT; CDR2 reads YYEEEE. This CDR3 reads CASSSRGQGTYEQYV. The CDR3 DNA is TGTGCCAGCAGCTCTAGGGGACAGGGTACCTACGAGCAGTACGTC.

This clonotype was seen at least ten times. The V call is TRBV7-2, the J call TRBJ2-3; the D call may be TRBD1 or TRBD2 (5 bases each). The ends were cut back, 6 bases at V and 2 bases at J, with 18 bases in the middle. In germline, CDR1 is SGHTA, CDR2 FQGNSA. The CDR3 has 16 amino acids. The chain's CDR3 is CASRPGTRLFTDTQYF. In nucleotides, the CDR3 is TGTGCCAGCAGACCAGGGACCCGCTTGTTCACAGATACGCAGTATTTT.

In its sample, this clonotype was seen many times. The CDR3 DNA is TGTGCCAGCAGCTCTAGCGGGGTCGGCACCGGGGAGCTGTTTTTT. Its translation is CASSSSGVGTGELFF. The chain employs TRBV7-8 and TRBJ2-2; the match to TRBD2 covers 9 bases. The CDR3 has 15 amino acids. Germline loops: CDR1 SGHVS, CDR2 FQNEAQ. V lost 4 bases and J lost 4; bases outside the gene matches: 4.

At least ten counts were recorded for this clonotype. The chain links TRBV7-2 to TRBJ2-7; no firm D call. The CDR3 consists of 15 residues. The V gene's germline CDR1 is SGHTA and CDR2 FQGNSA. The germline V and J ends were trimmed by 5 bases and 2 bases, with 16 bases remaining between them. DNA of the CDR3: TGTGCCAGCAGCCCACAAAAGGACGGTGCCTACGAGCAGTACGTC. Amino acid sequence: CASSPQKDGAYEQYV.

A single count supports this clonotype. J is TRBJ2-3 and V is TRBV2; D is possibly TRBD1 or TRBD2 (6 bases each). Trimming shortened V by 6 bases and J by 2 bases, and 12 bases separated the two germline ends. The CDR3 runs to 14 residues. Germline loops: CDR1 SNHLY, CDR2 FYNNEI. In DNA, the CDR3 is TGTGCCAGCAGGGCGAGGGGGGCCACAGATACGCAGTATTTT. Amino acids: CASRARGATDTQYF. The full variable domain, completed using reference TRBV2 and TRBJ2-3, is EPEVTQTPSHQVTQMGQEVILRCVPISNHLYFYWYRQILGQKVEFLVSFYNNEISEKSEIFDDQFSVERPDGSNFTLKIRSTKLEDSAMYFCASRARGATDTQYFGPGTRLTVL.